This section outlines one T cell receptor (beta chain) sequence together with its context. The sample comes from a study of shared clonotypes between healthy human individuals. Repertoires were generated with immunoSEQ multiplex PCR, while TCRdb's copy carries only in-frame clones and drops some. The sample shows fewer than 700,000 clones, about 80% of them seen only once. The sample taken for sequencing was PBMCs. This sequence was found in a woman aged 40 to 50 in good health. Some clones in this sample may be carry-over from other donors' samples.

The CDR3 nucleotides are TGTGCCAGCAGCTTAGATCTATTCATCCAGGGTGACTATGGCTACACCTTC. This gives the protein CASSLDLFIQGDYGYTF. The chain uses TRBV11-2 and TRBJ1-2; the D gene is possibly TRBD1 (5 bases). The CDR3 covers 17 residues. Germline V lookup: CDR1 SGHAT, CDR2 FQNNGV. With 0 bases removed from V and 3 bases from J, the gap between germline ends came to 17 bases.